These 3 T cell receptor beta chains were all obtained from the same sample, sequenced in a study of technical replicates of blood from a few donors. The repertoire was sequenced with immunoSEQ multiplex PCR; TCRdb's copy has only in-frame clones and lacks some. The sample carries under 110,000 clones, approximately 96% recorded once. Input material: T cells isolated from PBMCs. The receptor set was obtained from a human donor in good health.

Here the CDR3 reads CASSENIPEIDQPQHF. The CDR3 DNA sequence: TGTGCCAGCAGTGAAAATATTCCGGAGATTGATCAGCCCCAGCATTTT. The chain links TRBV6-1 to TRBJ1-5; D unresolved. CDR3 length: 16 residues. Germline CDR1 MNHNS, CDR2 SASEGT. V lost 2 bases and J lost 5, with 16 bases in between.

This sequence joins TRBV5-4 and TRBJ2-5; 14 bases map to TRBD2. The CDR3 consists of 18 residues. Germline V lookup: CDR1 SGHNT, CDR2 YYREEE (reference sequence). V gave up 5 bases and J gave up 0 bases; unmatched junction bases: 9. In DNA form, the CDR3 reads TGTGCCAGCAGGGCCGGACTAGCGGGGGGCTCGTACCAAGAGACCCAGTACTTC. Its translation is CASRAGLAGGSYQETQYF.

The chain combines TRBV19 with TRBJ2-1; weak D call: TRBD1 (6 bases). V shed 5 bases and J shed 4 bases, with 9 bases lying between them. The CDR3 sequence is 13 residues long. CDR1 and CDR2 from the germline V gene are LNHDA and SQIVND (reference sequence). In DNA, the CDR3 is TGTGCCAGTAGTGTACAGGGTTACAATGAGCAGTTCTTC. It is translated as CASSVQGYNEQFF.